These T cell receptor beta chains were read from a single sample in a study of blood T cell repertoires in COVID-19. The protocol was immunoSEQ multiplex PCR, while the TCRdb copy is restricted to in-frame clones and leaves out a portion. The table records about 140,000 clones, about 80% of them present only once. The sequenced sample was peripheral blood. Every receptor here comes from a man between 60 and 75 years old with acute or convalescent COVID-19. Both conserved end residues are part of each CDR3.

cdr3_length	v_call	cdr3_aa
13	TRBV2	CASSEGGDYGYTF
16	TRBV5-4	CASSPRAEIPTDTQYF
13	TRBV12-3/TRBV12-4	CASSLAGAHEQYF
15	TRBV19	CASSTSGTGLYGYTF
18	TRBV18	CASSLNHLTGETNEKLFF
16	TRBV27	CASSPYRDRPNNEQFF
13	TRBV12-3/TRBV12-4	CASSGSGAQPQHF
16	TRBV19	CASKGDSGSWTDTQYF
14	TRBV6-5	CASSLDRGRNEQFF
12	TRBV29-1	CSAQDEGTEAFF
16	TRBV5-1	CASSLLAGVTWNEQFF
15	TRBV5-4	CASSLAGQGSSPLHF
14	TRBV2	CASRDRGPDGELFF
15	TRBV9	CASSPLPGVLYGYTF
13	TRBV19	CASSIAMRYEQYF
15	TRBV28	CASSNSAGGTDTQYF
16	TRBV5-4	CASSLTGGLIGNTIYF
13	TRBV19	CASVPGGTGELFF
13	TRBV19	CASSMTGNQPQHF
15	TRBV27	CASRRDRGGGYGYTF
15	TRBV30	CAWSDLAETGDTQYF
14	TRBV28	CASSLSRQGYGYTF
14	TRBV28	CASSPQGRGTEAFF
11	TRBV20-1	CSATGVDEQFF
14	TRBV5-1	CASSLGGMNTEAFF
16	TRBV7-9	CASSAPGQSSGNTIYF
14	TRBV19	CASSMKDKRNTIYF
19	TRBV27	CASSLTSGTGDPSNQPQHF
15	TRBV29-1	CSVGGTGGLWTEAFF
12	TRBV3-1/TRBV3-2	CASSRRTGELFF
13	TRBV19	CASSSTGTLGYTF
13	TRBV9	CASSGLAGAEQFF
19	TRBV24-1	CATSETNPGTSGAPGELFF
12	TRBV6-2/TRBV6-3	CASSQDFYGYTF
12	TRBV28	CASRRGGDTQYF
15	TRBV2	CASRQVPNTYNEQFF
15	TRBV28	CASSWVGLAEETQYF
15	TRBV5-6	CASSLRRQMNTEAFF
15	TRBV5-5	CASSLVVRGGYEQYF
15	TRBV28	CASSSGQGSGNTIYF
15	TRBV4-1	CASSHGTSGMIEQFF
14	TRBV5-1	CASSLDRIHNEQFF
9	TRBV7-2	CAAGTGRTF
14	TRBV5-1	CASSLSGTNEKLFF
12	TRBV28	CASSLSPFGYTF
15	TRBV24-1	CATSGDRETVDTQYF
13	TRBV28	CASREQVLQPQHF
16	TRBV27	CASSLASGSSYNEQFF
12	TRBV5-6	CASSLARYEQYF
15	TRBV10-2	CASSTSGSRTETQYF
17	TRBV28	CASSSPGRAPSTDTQYF
15	TRBV27	CASSFGGATNEKLFF
14	TRBV5-1	CASSSHTNTGELFF
15	TRBV18	CASSPIIQGNTEAFF
17	TRBV7-9	CASRPDIRPSGANVLTF